The present T cell receptor beta chain was sequenced within a study of PD-1 blockade in classical Hodgkin lymphoma. Study-wide results and caveats: By C4D1, diversity of CD4+ TCRs had risen significantly, whereas that of CD8+ TCRs had not. Before treatment, TCR diversity in newly diagnosed patients was reportedly lower than in healthy donors. Newly diagnosed patients and complete responders had comparable diversity at baseline.

For this clone: As yet, its antigen is unknown. At one end, the junction sequence differs from germline, possibly due to a read error.

Germline CDR1 is MNHEY and CDR2 is SVGAGI. CDR3 length: 13 residues. Measured with immunoSEQ multiplex PCR; TCRdb has only the in-frame clones, and not every one. Of around 4,000 clones listed, 71% were seen once; the top ten hold just over 50%. Patients all relapsed after autologous stem cell transplantation, and there was variation in brentuximab vedotin exposure. Sequencing used peripheral blood mononuclear cells (PBMCs), obtained at baseline. This sequence was found in a human donor with classical Hodgkin lymphoma. The chain couples TRBV6-5 to TRBJ1-1, with a tentative D call TRBD1 (5 bases). The CDR3 bases are TGTGCCAGCACTTACGGGGGGGACACTGAAGCTTTCTTT. Encoded protein: CASTYGGDTEAFF.